Following are 20 T cell receptor beta chains from one sample sequenced in a study of blood T cells in healthy people across ages. For the second PCR, which ran for about 7 to 11 cycles, a sample-barcoded 5' primer and a J-beta primer mix were used. Each CDR3 protein is one row after TCRdb ran MiXCR on the 5' RACE reads. The table has 1.5 million or so distinct CDR3 sequences, about 43% seen once. Sequencing input: blood. The origin of the receptors is a woman under 30 in good health.

This clonotype was detected only a few times. This chain joins TRBV18 and TRBJ2-7, with 15 positions matching TRBD2. Gene TRBJ2-5 matches the end of the DNA better, so the J call may be wrong. The CDR3 consists of 14 residues. From germline, CDR1 is KGHSH and CDR2 LQKENI. In DNA, the CDR3 is TGTGCCAGCTCGGGACTAGCGGGAGGAGAGACCCAGTACTTC. Translation gives CASSGLAGGETQYF.

As DNA, the CDR3 is TGTGCCAGCAGCTTAGCGTGGGCATCGGGGAATGAGCAGTTCTTC. This codes for CASSLAWASGNEQFF. The chain is built from TRBV7-2 and TRBJ2-1; TRBD2 might be the D (5 bases). Trimming took 0 bases from V and 7 from J, leaving 13 bases between them. The CDR3 is made up of 15 amino acids. Germline CDR1 reads SGHTA; CDR2 reads FQGNSA.

This clonotype was recorded at least ten times. This chain links TRBV29-1 with TRBJ2-3, with 8 positions matching TRBD2. There are 13 residues in the CDR3. CDR1 is SQVTM, CDR2 ANQGSEA, per germline. V was pared by 4 bases and J by 7 bases, with 7 bases of the junction left unmatched. The CDR3: CSVAAGGENTQYF. DNA for the CDR3: TGCAGCGTTGCGGCGGGAGGTGAAAATACGCAGTATTTT.

This clonotype was counted at least ten times. The CDR3, as DNA: TGTGCCAGCAGTGAAAGGCGGCGGAACTCTGGGGCCAACGTCCTGACTTTC. Its protein is CASSERRRNSGANVLTF. This chain connects TRBV6-1 to TRBJ2-6, with D unclear. V lost 2 bases to trimming and J lost 0 bases, with 11 bases between them. CDR3 length: 17 residues. CDR1 is MNHNS and CDR2 is SASEGT in the germline V gene.

This clonotype was seen a few times. V gene TRBV21-1 combines with J gene TRBJ2-7; the D call TRBD2 from the table was never checked on the DNA. TRBV21-1 has pseudogene status. The CDR3 loop spans 14 amino acids. CDR3 loop: CASSKSKGRYEQYF. CDR3 DNA sequence: TGTGCCAGCAGCAAAAGTAAGGGCCGATACGAGCAGTACTTC.

The chain combines TRBV20-1 with TRBJ1-1; 8 nucleotides align to TRBD1. The CDR3 sequence is 15 residues long. Trimming took 4 bases from V and 4 from J; bases not matched to a gene: 11. Germline assignment: CDR1 DFQATT and CDR2 SNEGSKA (reference sequence). The CDR3 reads CSATDPGQGGTEAFF. The CDR3 bases are TGCAGTGCTACTGACCCCGGACAGGGAGGCACTGAAGCTTTCTTT.

This clonotype came up a few times. One junction end disagrees with the germline gene, perhaps due to a read error. The chain links TRBV29-1 to TRBJ2-7; D is perhaps TRBD1 (5 bases). This CDR3 comprises 14 residues. Germline V gives CDR1 SQVTM, CDR2 ANQGSEA. CDR3 region: CSVEDTAGSFEQYF. As DNA, the CDR3 is TGCAGCGTTGAAGATACCGCAGGGTCCTTCGAGCAGTACTTC.

This clonotype was observed a handful of times. V and J are TRBV7-8 and TRBJ1-1; D possibly corresponds to TRBD1 (5 bases). Per the germline V gene, CDR1 is SGHVS and CDR2 is FQNEAQ. The CDR3 is made up of 14 amino acids. Trimming took 5 bases from V and 2 from J, leaving 12 bases between them. The CDR3 here is CASSADGTNTEAFF. The CDR3 DNA sequence: TGTGCCAGCAGCGCAGATGGGACTAACACTGAAGCTTTCTTT.

This clonotype was picked up a small number of times. This chain's CDR3 is CAISEPGGEEKLFF. CDR3 bases: TGTGCCATCAGTGAGCCAGGGGGAGAGGAAAAACTGTTTTTT. The J gene is TRBJ1-4, the V gene TRBV10-3; 7 bases align to TRBD1. The CDR3 runs to 14 residues. V dropped 2 bases and J dropped 8; count of bases not matched to a gene: 5. Germline V lookup: CDR1 ENHRY, CDR2 SYGVKD.

Only a few counts were recorded for this clonotype. This chain links TRBV29-1 with TRBJ1-2; 8 bases fit TRBD1. This CDR3 has 14 amino acids. Looked up from germline, CDR1 is SQVTM and CDR2 is ANQGSEA. J gave up 1 base and V 8 bases, and 9 bases lay outside the gene matches. The CDR3 region is CSIGTGKSNYGYTF. The CDR3 DNA is TGCAGCATTGGGACAGGAAAGAGTAACTATGGCTACACCTTC.

This clonotype was found a few times. This chain uses TRBV20-1 with TRBJ1-5; D gene ambiguous. V was pared by 7 bases and J by 0 bases, with 7 bases between. The CDR3 runs 12 residues. From germline, CDR1 is DFQATT and CDR2 SNEGSKA (reference sequence). Here the CDR3 reads CSVTNSNQPQHF. CDR3 DNA: TGCAGTGTTACAAATAGCAATCAGCCCCAGCATTTT.

A single count supports this clonotype. J is TRBJ1-2 and V is TRBV27; D unresolved. Trimming shortened V by 0 bases and J by 7 bases, and 15 bases separated the two germline ends. The germline V gene encodes CDR1 MNHEY and CDR2 SMNVEV (reference sequence). The CDR3 runs 15 residues. CDR3 DNA sequence: TGTGCCAGCAGTTTATCGCGATTCGTAGGACCTGGCTACACCTTC. This gives the protein CASSLSRFVGPGYTF.

This rearrangement joins TRBV5-1 to TRBJ1-6, with D uncertain. The germline gives CDR1 SGHRS, CDR2 YFSETQ. Trimming shortened V by 0 bases and J by 8 bases, and 6 bases separated the two germline ends. This CDR3 has 13 amino acids. The CDR3 spells CASSLALYSPLHF. Written as DNA, the CDR3 is TGCGCCAGCAGCTTGGCATTGTATTCACCCCTCCACTTT.

V is TRBV27 and J is TRBJ2-7; D unresolved. Germline-derived CDR1 and CDR2 are MNHEY and SMNVEV (reference sequence). The CDR3 totals 13 residues. The V end was cut by 6 bases, the J end by 5 bases, with 14 bases between. CDR3: CASSAPGANEQYF. The CDR3 DNA follows: TGTGCCAGCAGCGCTCCCGGTGCGAACGAGCAGTACTTC.

The chain couples TRBV5-1 to TRBJ2-1, with 11 bases lining up with TRBD2. The CDR3 runs to 16 residues. Per germline, CDR1 SGHRS and CDR2 YFSETQ. V dropped 0 bases and J dropped 7; count of bases not matched to a gene: 6. CDR3 loop: CASSLAGSSGGNEQFF. For the CDR3, the DNA is TGCGCCAGCAGCTTGGCGGGGTCTAGCGGGGGGAATGAGCAGTTCTTC.

The rearrangement uses TRBV10-2 and TRBJ2-5; 11 positions match TRBD1. The germline V gene encodes CDR1 WSHSY and CDR2 SAAADI. The CDR3 has 13 residues. The J segment lost 11 bases and the V segment lost 8 bases, leaving 10 bases of the junction unmatched. DNA for the CDR3: TGCGCCAGCGACGGGACAGGGGGAGGGGAGCAGTACTTC. Amino acids: CASDGTGGGEQYF.

The chain employs TRBV5-1 and TRBJ2-4; perhaps TRBD2 as D (6 bases). V lost 3 bases and J lost 13, with 23 bases in between. This CDR3 is 15 amino acids long. Per the germline V gene, CDR1 is SGHRS and CDR2 is YFSETQ. The CDR3 DNA is TGCGCCAGCAGCTACCGTTCCGGGACTCCAGATGAGCAGTACTTC. Translation gives CASSYRSGTPDEQYF.

Notes on this clonotype: Being one base from a much bigger clone, this may be a read error. The genes are TRBV10-3 and TRBJ2-3; a possible D gene is TRBD2 (6 bases). The V and J ends lost 2 bases and 3 bases respectively, with 12 bases between them. The CDR3 is 15 residues long. Per germline, CDR1 ENHRY and CDR2 SYGVKD. The CDR3 nucleotides are TGTGCCATCAGTGAGGACGTCCGGGGGACAGATACGCAGTATTTT. Its protein is CAISEDVRGTDTQYF.

Written as DNA, the CDR3 is TGTGCCAGCAGCTTAGGGGCAGGGGGAATCACTGAGCAGTACTTC. This codes for CASSLGAGGITEQYF. The V call is TRBV11-2, the J call TRBJ2-7; 7 bases are shared with TRBD1. Germline loops: CDR1 SGHAT, CDR2 FQNNGV. The CDR3 is 15 residues long. V gave up 1 base and J gave up 7 bases; unmatched junction bases: 10.

This clonotype was counted only a few times. The genes are TRBV12-3 or TRBV12-4 and TRBJ1-5; no definite D call. This CDR3 comprises 15 residues. With 3 bases removed from V and 4 bases from J, the gap between germline ends came to 13 bases. This CDR3 reads CASSFGQQNNQPQHF. The CDR3 DNA reads as TGTGCCAGCAGTTTCGGGCAGCAGAATAATCAGCCCCAGCATTTT.